Listed below are T cell receptor beta chains from one sample, sequenced in a study of CD8+CD57+ T cells in acquired aplastic anemia. TCRdb independently ran MiXCR on the reads; one entry per CDR3 protein. The sample lists tens of thousands of distinct CDR3 sequences; around 42% were seen once. The specimen sequenced was sorted CD4+, CD8+, or CD8+CD57+ T cells (not recorded which) from PBMCs. The receptors here all came from a human donor in good health, serving as a control. The CDR3 runs from the conserved cysteine through the conserved F or W. A D gene is named only where the DNA matches it firmly. Size tells how often a clone was seen (once, few, many) or the class of an expanded clone, and some rows leave it out.

TRBJ1-2 | NA | once | TRBV10-3 | TGTGCCATCAGTGAGTCGCCAGGCCCTACTAACTATGGCTACACCTTC | CAISESPGPTNYGYTF
TRBJ1-6 | NA | NA | TRBV6-5 | TGTGCCAGCAGTTACTCAGCAAGGGGCAATTCACCCCTCCACTTT | CASSYSARGNSPLHF
TRBJ2-7 | NA | NA | TRBV2 | TGTGCCAGCAGCCCCCGTGACACCTACGAGCAGTACTTC | CASSPRDTYEQYF
TRBJ2-1 | NA | NA | TRBV9 | TGTGCCAGCAGCGGCCCGCGTGGAAGGTCCTACGATGAGCAGTTCTTC | CASSGPRGRSYDEQFF
TRBJ2-2 | NA | NA | TRBV12-3/TRBV12-4 | TGTGCCAGCAGTTGGATGGGCACCGGGGAGCTGTTTTTT | CASSWMGTGELFF
TRBJ1-3 | NA | many | TRBV9 | TGTGCCAGCAGGCAGGGTTCTGGAAACACCATATATTTT | CASRQGSGNTIYF
TRBJ2-3 | TRBD2 | many | TRBV7-9 | TGTGCCAGCAGCCCCGTCGGATTAGCGGGGGTAAATACGCAGTATTTT | CASSPVGLAGVNTQYF
TRBJ1-1 | NA | NA | TRBV19 | TGTGCCAGCAGCGCCCCCTATGGTAGCACTGAAGCTTTCTTT | CASSAPYGSTEAFF
TRBJ2-5 | TRBD2 | many | TRBV24-1 | TGTGCCACCAGTGACGGACTAGCGGGAGGAGAGACCCAGTACTTC | CATSDGLAGGETQYF
TRBJ2-7 | TRBD1 | many | TRBV20-1 | TGCAGTGCTAGAGAGCAGGGGGCTCCCTACGAGCAGTACTTC | CSAREQGAPYEQYF
TRBJ1-2 | NA | NA | TRBV19 | TGTGCCAGTAGTATGGAGGGGGGATCTGCTTATGGCTACACCTTC | CASSMEGGSAYGYTF
TRBJ2-7 | TRBD1 | NA | TRBV15 | TGTGCCACCAGTAGAGACAGGGCATCCTACGAGCAGTACTTC | CATSRDRASYEQYF
TRBJ1-3 | NA | NA | TRBV29-1 | TGCAGCGTTGAAACAAGTAGCTCTGGAAACACCATATATTTT | CSVETSSSGNTIYF
TRBJ2-3 | TRBD1 | NA | TRBV24-1 | TGTGCCACCCAAGCCCCGGGACAGGTGTCTAGCACAGATACGCAGTATTTT | CATQAPGQVSSTDTQYF
TRBJ1-4 | TRBD1 | NA | TRBV19 | TGTGCCAGTACACTGGGGACAGGCCTTTTGGGCGAAAAACTGTTTTTT | CASTLGTGLLGEKLFF
TRBJ2-3 | NA | NA | TRBV7-2 | TGTGCCAGCAGCCCTAGCTTCACAGATACGCAGTATTTT | CASSPSFTDTQYF
TRBJ1-4 | NA | NA | TRBV5-1 | TGCGCCAGCAGACTACGGGAAGAACTGTTTTTT | CASRLREELFF
TRBJ1-1 | NA | few | TRBV30 | TGTGCCTGGAGTGTTGAAGGGAACACTGAAGCTTTCTTT | CAWSVEGNTEAFF
TRBJ2-2 | NA | few | TRBV6-1 | TGTGCCAGCAGAGAACTGGACTCCGGGGAGCTGTTTTTT | CASRELDSGELFF
TRBJ1-6 | TRBD1 | NA | TRBV12-3/TRBV12-4 | TGTGCCAGCAGTGACTCGTCAGGGGGCCTTACACCCCTCCACTTT | CASSDSSGGLTPLHF
TRBJ2-7 | NA | NA | TRBV10-2 | TGCGCCAGCAGTGGGGCAGCTAACCATAACTATGAGCAGTACTTC | CASSGAANHNYEQYF
TRBJ2-7 | NA | many | TRBV11-3 | TGTGCCAGCAGCTCCCGACAGGCGCACGAGCAGTACTTC | CASSSRQAHEQYF
TRBJ2-3 | NA | NA | TRBV25-1 | TGTGCCACCAGTGGAGGGTACACAGATACGCAGTATTTT | CATSGGYTDTQYF
TRBJ2-3 | NA | NA | TRBV25-1 | TGTGCCAGCAGTGAATGGGACAACACAGATACGCAGTATTTT | CASSEWDNTDTQYF
TRBJ2-1 | TRBD2 | NA | TRBV2 | TGTGCCAGCAGTGTAACTAGCGGTACGGGGAATGAGCAGTTCTTC | CASSVTSGTGNEQFF
TRBJ2-7 | NA | many | TRBV20-1 | TGCAGTGCTCGGCCCCGCCGGTCACCCTACGAGCAGTACTTC | CSARPRRSPYEQYF
TRBJ2-7 | TRBD2 | NA | TRBV10-3 | TGTGCCATCAGTGAAGGGAGGGCGGCTATCGAGCAGTACTTC | CAISEGRAAIEQYF
TRBJ2-1 | NA | NA | TRBV19 | TGTGCCAGTAGTAGTGGGTTGCGTCTGAATGAGCAGTTCTTC | CASSSGLRLNEQFF
TRBJ2-2 | TRBD1 | once | TRBV29-1 | TGCAGCGGCAAGGACAGGGGAGGGGGGGAGCTGTTTTTT | CSGKDRGGGELFF
TRBJ2-7 | TRBD1 | NA | TRBV10-2 | TGCGCCAGCAATAACAGGGGCTACGAGCAGTACTTC | CASNNRGYEQYF
TRBJ1-4 | NA | many | TRBV15 | TGTGCCACCAGCAGAGATGGGGGTAATAATGAAAAACTGTTTTTT | CATSRDGGNNEKLFF
TRBJ1-1 | NA | NA | TRBV12-3/TRBV12-4 | TGTGCCAGCAGTTTGTGGCTAAACACTGAAGCTTTCTTT | CASSLWLNTEAFF
TRBJ1-2 | TRBD1 | many | TRBV10-2 | TGCGCCGCAGGGACAGGGGCGGACTATGGCTACACCTTC | CAAGTGADYGYTF
TRBJ2-7 | NA | NA | TRBV15 | TGTGCCACCTACGAGCAGTACTTC | CATYEQYF
TRBJ2-2 | TRBD1 | many | TRBV24-1 | TGTGCCACCAGTGATACCCCCGGGACAGACCTCACCGGGGAGCTGTTTTTT | CATSDTPGTDLTGELFF
TRBJ1-1 | NA | NA | TRBV2 | TGTGCCAGCAGTGCCAATACAAACACTGAAGCTTTCTTT | CASSANTNTEAFF
TRBJ1-1 | NA | many | TRBV24-1 | TGTGCCACCAGTGATCTCCAGAACACTGAAGCTTTCTTT | CATSDLQNTEAFF
TRBJ2-1 | TRBD1 | NA | TRBV9 | TGTGCCAGCACCGGACAGGGCTTGGGGTACAATGAGCAGTTCTTC | CASTGQGLGYNEQFF
TRBJ2-7 | NA | many | TRBV9 | TGTGCCAGCAGCGTTCATGGGAGTTCCTACGAGCAGTACTTC | CASSVHGSSYEQYF
TRBJ1-2 | TRBD1 | few | TRBV20-1 | TGCAGTGCTAGGGGGGACAGGGAGAGCTATGACTACACCTTC | CSARGDRESYDYTF
TRBJ2-7 | NA | NA | TRBV10-2 | TGCGCCAGCCATAGAGGGGGGGCGGGTTACGAGCAGTACTTC | CASHRGGAGYEQYF
TRBJ1-2 | NA | NA | TRBV19 | TGTGCCAGTAGTAGGGGCAGGATAAACTATGGCTACACCTTC | CASSRGRINYGYTF